This T cell receptor beta chain emerged from a study of blood T cell repertoires in COVID-19. This CDR3 has 16 residues. Germline CDR1 and CDR2: LGHDT and YNNKEL (reference sequence). With 0 bases clipped from V and 9 bases from J, the junction kept 9 bases outside the gene matches. The assay was immunoSEQ multiplex PCR, and TCRdb's table has in-frame clones only and misses some. The data contain 300,000 to 450,000 clones, about four fifths of them singletons. The source is a human donor with acute or convalescent COVID-19. The donor label of this sample is uncertain. This chain joins TRBV3-1 (or the pseudogene TRBV3-2) and TRBJ2-3, with 10 positions matching TRBD2. Sequencing was done on a sample of peripheral blood. The CDR3 DNA reads TGTGCCAGCAGCCAAGAGTGGGCACTAGCGGGAATAACGCAGTATTTT. Its protein is CASSQEWALAGITQYF.